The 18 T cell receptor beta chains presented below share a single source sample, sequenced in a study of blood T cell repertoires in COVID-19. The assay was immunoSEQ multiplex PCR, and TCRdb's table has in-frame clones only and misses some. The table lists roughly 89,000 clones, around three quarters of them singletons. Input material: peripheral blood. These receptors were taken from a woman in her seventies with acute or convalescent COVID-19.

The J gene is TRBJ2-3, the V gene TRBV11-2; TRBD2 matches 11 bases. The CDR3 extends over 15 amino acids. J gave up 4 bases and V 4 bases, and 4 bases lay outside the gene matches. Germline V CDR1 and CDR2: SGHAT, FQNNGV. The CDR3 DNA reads TGTGCCAGCAGCTCTACTAGCGGGAGTCCAGATACGCAGTATTTT. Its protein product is CASSSTSGSPDTQYF.

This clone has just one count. CDR3 sequence: CASRKEGAEAFF. The CDR3 bases are TGTGCCAGCAGGAAGGAGGGTGCTGAAGCTTTCTTT. V and J are TRBV2 and TRBJ1-1; D is unclear. Trimming took 6 bases from V and 6 from J, leaving 11 bases between them. The CDR3 is 12 amino acids. CDR1 and CDR2 from the germline V gene are SNHLY and FYNNEI.

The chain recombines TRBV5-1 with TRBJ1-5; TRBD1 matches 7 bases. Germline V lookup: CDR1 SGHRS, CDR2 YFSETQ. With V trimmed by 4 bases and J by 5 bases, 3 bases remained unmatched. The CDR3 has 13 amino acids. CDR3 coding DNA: TGCGCCAGCAGCCTCCAGGGGGATCAGCCCCAGCATTTT. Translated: CASSLQGDQPQHF.

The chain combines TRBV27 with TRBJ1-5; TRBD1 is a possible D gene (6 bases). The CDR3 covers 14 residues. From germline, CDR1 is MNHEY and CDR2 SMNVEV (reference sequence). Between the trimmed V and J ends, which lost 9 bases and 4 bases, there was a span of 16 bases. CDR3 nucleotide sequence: TGTGCCAGTCAAAGCGGGACACAAAATCAGCCCCAGCATTTT. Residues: CASQSGTQNQPQHF.

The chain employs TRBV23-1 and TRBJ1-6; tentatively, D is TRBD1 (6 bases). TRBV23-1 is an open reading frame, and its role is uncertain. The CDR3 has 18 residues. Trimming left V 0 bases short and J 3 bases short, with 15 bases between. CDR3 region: CASSQSSLTGYYNSPLHF. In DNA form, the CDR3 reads TGCGCCAGCAGTCAATCTTCGCTCACAGGGTACTATAATTCACCCCTCCACTTT.

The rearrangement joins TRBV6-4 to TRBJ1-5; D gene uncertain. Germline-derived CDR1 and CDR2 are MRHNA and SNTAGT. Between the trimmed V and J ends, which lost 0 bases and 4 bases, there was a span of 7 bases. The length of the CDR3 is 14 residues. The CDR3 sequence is CASSDSCGNQPQHF. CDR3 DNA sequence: TGTGCCAGCAGTGACTCGTGCGGAAATCAGCCCCAGCATTTT.

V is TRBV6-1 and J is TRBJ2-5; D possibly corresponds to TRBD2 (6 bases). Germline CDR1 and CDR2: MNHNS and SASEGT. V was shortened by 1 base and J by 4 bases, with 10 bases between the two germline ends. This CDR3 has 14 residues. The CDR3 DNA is TGTGCCAGCAGTGAAGGGCCAGCGGGAGAGACCCAGTACTTC. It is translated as CASSEGPAGETQYF.

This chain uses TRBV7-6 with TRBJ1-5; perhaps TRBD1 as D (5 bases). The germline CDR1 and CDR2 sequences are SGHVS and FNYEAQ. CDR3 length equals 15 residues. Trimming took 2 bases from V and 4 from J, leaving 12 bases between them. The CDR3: CASSLSDSSNQPQHF. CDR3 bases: TGTGCCAGCAGCTTAAGTGACAGCTCAAATCAGCCCCAGCATTTT.

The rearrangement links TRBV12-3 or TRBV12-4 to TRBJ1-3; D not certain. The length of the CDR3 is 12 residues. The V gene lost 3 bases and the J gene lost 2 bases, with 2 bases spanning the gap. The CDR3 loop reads CASSFTGNTIYF. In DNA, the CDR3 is TGTGCCAGCAGTTTCACTGGAAACACCATATATTTT.

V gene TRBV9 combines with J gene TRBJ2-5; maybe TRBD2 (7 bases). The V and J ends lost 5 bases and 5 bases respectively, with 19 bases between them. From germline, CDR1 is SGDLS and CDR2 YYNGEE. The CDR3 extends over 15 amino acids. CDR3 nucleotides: TGTGCCAGCAGTACATTCGGGGGGCAGGCCGAGACCCAGTACTTC. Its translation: CASSTFGGQAETQYF.

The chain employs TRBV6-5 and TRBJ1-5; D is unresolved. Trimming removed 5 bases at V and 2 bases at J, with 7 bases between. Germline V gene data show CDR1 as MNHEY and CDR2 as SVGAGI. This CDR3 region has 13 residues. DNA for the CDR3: TGTGCCAGCAGTAATCGAGGCAATCAGCCCCAGCATTTT. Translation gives CASSNRGNQPQHF.

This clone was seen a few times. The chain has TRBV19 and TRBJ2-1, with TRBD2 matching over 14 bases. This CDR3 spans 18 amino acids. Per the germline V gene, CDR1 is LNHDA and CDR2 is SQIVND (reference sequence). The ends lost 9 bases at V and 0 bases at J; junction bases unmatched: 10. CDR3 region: CASHPGLAGGSSYNEQFF. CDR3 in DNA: TGTGCCAGCCACCCCGGACTAGCGGGGGGAAGCTCCTACAATGAGCAGTTCTTC.

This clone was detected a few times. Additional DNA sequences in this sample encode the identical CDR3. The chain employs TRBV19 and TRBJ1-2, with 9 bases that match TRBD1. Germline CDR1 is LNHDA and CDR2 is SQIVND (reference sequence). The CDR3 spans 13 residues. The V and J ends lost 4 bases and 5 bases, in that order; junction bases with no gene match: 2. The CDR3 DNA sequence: TGTGCCAGTAGTAGGACAGGGGATTATGGCTACACCTTC. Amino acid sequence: CASSRTGDYGYTF.

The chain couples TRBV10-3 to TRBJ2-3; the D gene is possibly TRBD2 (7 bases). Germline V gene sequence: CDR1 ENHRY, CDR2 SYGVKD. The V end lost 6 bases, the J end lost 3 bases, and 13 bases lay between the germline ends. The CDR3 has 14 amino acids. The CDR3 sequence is CAIREGGATDTQYF. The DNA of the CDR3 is TGTGCCATCAGAGAGGGGGGGGCTACAGATACGCAGTATTTT.

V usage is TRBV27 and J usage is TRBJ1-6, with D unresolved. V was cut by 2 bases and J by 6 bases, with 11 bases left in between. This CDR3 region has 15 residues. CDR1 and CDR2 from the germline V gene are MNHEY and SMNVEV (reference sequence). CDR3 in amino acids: CASSLKQPFNSPLHF. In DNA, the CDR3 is TGTGCCAGCAGTTTAAAACAGCCATTTAATTCACCCCTCCACTTT.

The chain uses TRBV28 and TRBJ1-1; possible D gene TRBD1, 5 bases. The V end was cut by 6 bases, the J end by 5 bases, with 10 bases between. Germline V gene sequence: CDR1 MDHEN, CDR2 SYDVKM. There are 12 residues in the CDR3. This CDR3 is CASRRRTTEAFF. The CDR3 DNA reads TGTGCCAGCAGGAGACGGACAACTGAAGCTTTCTTT.

The CDR3 here is CASSQSGGSRQETQYF. In DNA form, the CDR3 reads TGTGCCAGCAGCCAAAGCGGGGGGAGTCGGCAAGAGACCCAGTACTTC. The chain recombines TRBV7-2 with TRBJ2-5; 9 bases map to TRBD2. The V segment lost 5 bases and the J segment 2 bases; nucleotides outside the gene matches: 9. This CDR3 comprises 16 residues. Germline-derived CDR1 and CDR2 are SGHTA and FQGNSA.

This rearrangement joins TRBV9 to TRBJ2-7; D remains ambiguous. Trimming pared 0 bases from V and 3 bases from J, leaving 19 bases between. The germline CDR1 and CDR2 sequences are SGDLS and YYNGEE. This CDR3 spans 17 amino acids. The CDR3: CASSVVSLKERRYEQYF. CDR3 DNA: TGTGCCAGCAGCGTAGTTTCTCTAAAGGAGCGACGCTACGAGCAGTACTTC.